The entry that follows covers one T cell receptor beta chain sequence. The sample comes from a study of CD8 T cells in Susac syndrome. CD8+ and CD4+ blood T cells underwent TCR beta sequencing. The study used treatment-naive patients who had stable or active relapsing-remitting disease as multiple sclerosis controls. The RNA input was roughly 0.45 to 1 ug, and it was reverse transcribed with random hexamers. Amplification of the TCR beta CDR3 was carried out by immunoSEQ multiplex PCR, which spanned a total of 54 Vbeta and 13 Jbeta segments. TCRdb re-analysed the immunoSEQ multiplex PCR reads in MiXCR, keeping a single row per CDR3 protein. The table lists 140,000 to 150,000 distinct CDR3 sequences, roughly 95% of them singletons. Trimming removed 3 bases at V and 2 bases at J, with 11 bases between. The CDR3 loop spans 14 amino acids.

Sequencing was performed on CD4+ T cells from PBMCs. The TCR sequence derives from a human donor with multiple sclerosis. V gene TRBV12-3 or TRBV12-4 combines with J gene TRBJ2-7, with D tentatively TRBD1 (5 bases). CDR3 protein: CASSFLPGPYEQYF. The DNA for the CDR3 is TGTGCCAGCAGTTTTTTGCCAGGGCCCTACGAGCAGTACTTC.